The 11 T cell receptor beta chains below were found in one sample sequenced in a study of post-analysis software for immune sequencing data. The study, taken as a whole, reports: Higher frequency in patients than in controls was seen for roughly five TRBV segments, with TRBV5-6, TRBV5-1 and TRBV20-1 among them.

Every TCR beta cDNA library bore unique molecular identifiers. TCRdb reanalysed the PCR reads using MiXCR and keeps one entry per CDR3 protein. This sample yields roughly 700,000 distinct CDR3 sequences, of which around 27% are seen a single time; 0.56% belongs to the top ten. These TCRs' antigens remain unknown. The sequenced material came from blood. The source of these receptors is a girl under 18 with multiple sclerosis.

The V gene is TRBV5-5, the J gene TRBJ2-5; the D gene is possibly TRBD2 (6 bases). Matching the DNA end better, TRBJ2-7 makes the J call doubtful. Per the germline V gene, CDR1 is SGHKS and CDR2 is YYEKEE (reference sequence). CDR3 size: 14 residues. CDR3 DNA: TGTGCCAGCAGCTTATCCGGGGGTCCCCACGAGCAGTACTTC. As protein: CASSLSGGPHEQYF.

A single count supports this clonotype. The J gene is TRBJ1-5, the V gene TRBV7-2; the match to TRBD1 covers 7 bases. Germline CDR1 is SGHTA and CDR2 is FQGNSA. Trimming took 5 bases from V and 4 from J; bases not matched to a gene: 11. The CDR3 totals 16 residues. This CDR3 is CASSLEQGQVNQPQHF. CDR3 coding DNA: TGTGCCAGCAGCCTCGAACAGGGGCAAGTTAATCAGCCCCAGCATTTT.

This clonotype came up a few times. The chain employs TRBV28 and TRBJ1-5; 7 bases line up with TRBD1. From germline, CDR1 is MDHEN and CDR2 SYDVKM. The CDR3 is 15 residues long. Germline trimming cut 5 bases from V and 7 bases from J; bases unmatched to any gene: 11. CDR3 region: CASSLLGGDHQPQHF. The CDR3 bases are TGTGCCAGCAGTCTGCTAGGGGGCGATCACCAGCCCCAGCATTTT.

On this clonotype: Germline is not matched at one junction end, which may reflect a read error. The rearrangement links TRBV5-1 to TRBJ2-3; 7 bases agree with TRBD2. Looked up from germline, CDR1 is SGHRS and CDR2 is YFSETQ. This CDR3 has 15 amino acids. The CDR3 nucleotides are TGCGTCAGCAGCTTGGCCGGGGGAGGGGCAGATACGCAGTATTTT. Its protein is CVSSLAGGGADTQYF.

The chain couples TRBV27 to TRBJ2-5; 12 nucleotides align to TRBD1. V shed 3 bases and J 11 bases; nucleotides not matched to a gene: 13. From germline, CDR1 is MNHEY and CDR2 SMNVEV (reference sequence). This CDR3 contains 16 residues. CDR3 sequence reads: CASSLSPGQGAGEQYF. The DNA of the CDR3 is TGTGCCAGCAGTTTGTCGCCGGGACAGGGGGCGGGGGAGCAGTACTTC.

The gene calls are TRBV29-1 and TRBJ2-3; 7 bases are a match to TRBD2. Germline trimming cut 2 bases from V and 0 bases from J; bases unmatched to any gene: 5. The length of the CDR3 is 15 residues. From germline, CDR1 is SQVTM and CDR2 ANQGSEA. The CDR3 is CSVESGRKSTDTQYF. DNA for the CDR3: TGCAGCGTTGAATCCGGGAGGAAGAGCACAGATACGCAGTATTTT.

In its sample, this clonotype was seen a few times. V usage is TRBV14 and J usage is TRBJ2-1; D is ambiguous. Germline V gene data show CDR1 as SGHDN and CDR2 as FVKESK. The germline V and J ends were trimmed by 5 bases and 4 bases, with 9 bases remaining between them. The CDR3 extends over 13 amino acids. CDR3: CASSRVIYNEQFF. The CDR3 DNA reads TGTGCCAGCAGCAGGGTGATATACAATGAGCAGTTCTTC.

The V call is TRBV10-3, the J call TRBJ2-7, with 14 bases identical to TRBD2. Trimming took 1 base from V and 6 from J; bases not matched to a gene: 11. Germline V lookup: CDR1 ENHRY, CDR2 SYGVKD. The CDR3 sequence is 18 residues long. CDR3 sequence: CAISEYSHPGLAGVEQYF. The CDR3 nucleotides read TGTGCCATCAGTGAGTACAGCCACCCGGGACTAGCGGGAGTCGAGCAGTACTTC.

The table lists this clonotype with a few counts. The CDR3 DNA follows: TGCGCCAGCAGCTTGGTGGAGGGGACCCGCTATGGCTACACCTTC. Its translation is CASSLVEGTRYGYTF. The chain has TRBV5-1 and TRBJ1-2; maybe TRBD1 (5 bases). Germline lookup yields CDR1 SGHRS and CDR2 YFSETQ. Deletions cut 0 bases from V and 4 bases from J, with 13 bases between. This CDR3 is built from 15 residues.

This clonotype was detected only a few times. The J gene is TRBJ2-1, the V gene TRBV6-2 or TRBV6-3; possibly TRBD2 for D (5 bases). The germline V gene has CDR1 MNHEY and CDR2 SVGEGT. Trimming shortened V by 2 bases and J by 7 bases, and 6 bases separated the two germline ends. This CDR3 contains 12 residues. DNA for the CDR3: TGTGCCAGCAGTTACAGGAGGAATGAGCAGTTCTTC. It specifies CASSYRRNEQFF.

This clonotype was observed a handful of times. V and J are TRBV7-2 and TRBJ2-3; perhaps TRBD1 as D (6 bases). Germline lookup yields CDR1 SGHTA and CDR2 FQGNSA. Trimming left V 5 bases short and J 2 bases short, with 17 bases between. The CDR3 totals 16 residues. CDR3 residues: CASSRRTGLFTDTQYF. CDR3 bases: TGTGCCAGCAGCCGAAGAACAGGGTTGTTCACAGATACGCAGTATTTT.